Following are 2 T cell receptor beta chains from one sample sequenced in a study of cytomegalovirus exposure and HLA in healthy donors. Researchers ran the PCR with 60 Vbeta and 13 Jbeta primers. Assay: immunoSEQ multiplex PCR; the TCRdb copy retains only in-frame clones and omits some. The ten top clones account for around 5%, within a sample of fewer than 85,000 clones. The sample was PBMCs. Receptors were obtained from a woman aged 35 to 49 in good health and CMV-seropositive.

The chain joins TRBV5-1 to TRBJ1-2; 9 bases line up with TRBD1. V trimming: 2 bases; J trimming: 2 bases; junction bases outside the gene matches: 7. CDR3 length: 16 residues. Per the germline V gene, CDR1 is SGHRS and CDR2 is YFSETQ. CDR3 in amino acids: CASSFVDGTGNYGYTF. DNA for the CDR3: TGCGCCAGCAGCTTTGTAGATGGGACAGGGAACTATGGCTACACCTTC.

The CDR3 here is CASSLQGIGDYGYTF. CDR3 sequence (DNA): TGTGCCAGCAGCTTACAGGGAATCGGGGACTATGGCTACACCTTC. The V gene is TRBV5-5, the J gene TRBJ1-2, with a tentative D call TRBD1 (6 bases). CDR1 is SGHKS and CDR2 is YYEKEE in the germline V gene (reference sequence). With 2 bases removed from V and 3 bases from J, the gap between germline ends came to 14 bases. The CDR3 is made up of 15 amino acids.